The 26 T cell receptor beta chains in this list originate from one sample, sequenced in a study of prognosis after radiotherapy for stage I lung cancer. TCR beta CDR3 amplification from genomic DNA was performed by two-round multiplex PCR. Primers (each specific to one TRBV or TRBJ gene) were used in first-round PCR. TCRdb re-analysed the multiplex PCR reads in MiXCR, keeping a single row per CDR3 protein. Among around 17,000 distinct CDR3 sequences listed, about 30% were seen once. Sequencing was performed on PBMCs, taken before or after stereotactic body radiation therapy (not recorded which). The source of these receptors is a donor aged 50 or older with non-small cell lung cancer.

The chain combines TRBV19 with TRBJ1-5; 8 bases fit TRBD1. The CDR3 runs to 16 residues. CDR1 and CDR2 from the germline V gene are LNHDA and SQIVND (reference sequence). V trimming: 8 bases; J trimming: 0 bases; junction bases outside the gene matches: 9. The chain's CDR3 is CASYRTGLISNQPQHF. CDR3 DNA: TGTGCCAGTTATAGGACAGGGTTGATTAGCAATCAGCCCCAGCATTTT. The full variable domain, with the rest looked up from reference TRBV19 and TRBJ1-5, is DGGITQSPKYLFRKEGQNVTLSCEQNLNHDAMYWYRQDPGQGLRLIYYSQIVNDFQKGDIAEGYSVSREKKESFPLTVTSAQKNPTAFYLCASYRTGLISNQPQHFGDGTRLSIL.

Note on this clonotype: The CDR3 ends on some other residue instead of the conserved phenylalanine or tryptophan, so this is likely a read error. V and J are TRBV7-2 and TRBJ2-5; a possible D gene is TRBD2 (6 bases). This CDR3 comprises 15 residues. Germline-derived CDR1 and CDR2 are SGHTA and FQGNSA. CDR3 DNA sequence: TGTGACAGCAGCTTAGCCTCTAGCGTCAAAGAGACCCAGTACTTA. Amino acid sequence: CDSSLASSVKETQYL.

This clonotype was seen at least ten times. CDR3 in DNA: TGTGCCAGCAGCTTAGTTGGTCCCAGCGGGATAACCTACGAGCAGTACTTC. It codes for CASSLVGPSGITYEQYF. This chain links TRBV11-2 with TRBJ2-7, with 7 nucleotides matching TRBD2. The CDR3 loop spans 17 amino acids. The V segment lost 1 base and the J segment 2 bases; nucleotides outside the gene matches: 11. Germline CDR1 SGHAT, CDR2 FQNNGV. Using reference TRBV11-2 and TRBJ2-7 for the parts outside the CDR3, the full variable domain is EAGVAQSPRYKIIEKRQSVAFWCNPISGHATLYWYQQILGQGPKLLIQFQNNGVVDDSQLPKDRFSAERLKGVDSTLKIQPAKLEDSAVYLCASSLVGPSGITYEQYFGPGTRLTVT.

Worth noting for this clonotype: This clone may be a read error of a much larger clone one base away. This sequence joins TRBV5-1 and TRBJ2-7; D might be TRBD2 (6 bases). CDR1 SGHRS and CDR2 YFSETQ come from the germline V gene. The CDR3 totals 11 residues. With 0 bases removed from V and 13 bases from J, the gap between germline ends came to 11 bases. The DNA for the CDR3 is TGCGCCAGCAGCTTGGGGGACTCTTGTTACTTC. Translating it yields CASSLGDSCYF.

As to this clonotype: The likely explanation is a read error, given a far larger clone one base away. CDR3 bases: TGTGCCAGCAGTGAAGCGTCCGTAGCCCGAAGTCTTAGCAATCAGCCCCAGCATTTT. It codes for CASSEASVARSLSNQPQHF. The V call is TRBV6-4, the J call TRBJ1-5; D remains ambiguous. Trimming stripped 3 bases from V and 0 bases from J, with 21 bases between. The germline gives CDR1 MRHNA, CDR2 SNTAGT. This CDR3 region has 19 residues.

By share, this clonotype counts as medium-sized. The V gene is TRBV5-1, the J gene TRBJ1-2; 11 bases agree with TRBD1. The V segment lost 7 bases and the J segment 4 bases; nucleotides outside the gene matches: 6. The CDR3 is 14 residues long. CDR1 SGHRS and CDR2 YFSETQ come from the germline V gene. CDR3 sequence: CASGRTGGSYGYTF. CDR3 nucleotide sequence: TGCGCCAGCGGGCGGACAGGGGGCTCCTATGGCTACACCTTC.

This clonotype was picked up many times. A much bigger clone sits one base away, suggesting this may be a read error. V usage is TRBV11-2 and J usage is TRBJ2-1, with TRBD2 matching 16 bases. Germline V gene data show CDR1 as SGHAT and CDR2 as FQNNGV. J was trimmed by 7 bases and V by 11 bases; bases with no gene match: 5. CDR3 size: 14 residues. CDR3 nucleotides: TGTGCCGGCAAGGGACTAGCGGGAGGGAATGAGCAGTTCTTC. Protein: CAGKGLAGGNEQFF. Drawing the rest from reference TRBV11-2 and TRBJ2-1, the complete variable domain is EAGVAQSPRYKIIEKRQSVAFWCNPISGHATLYWYQQILGQGPKLLIQFQNNGVVDDSQLPKDRFSAERLKGVDSTLKIQPAKLEDSAVYLCAGKGLAGGNEQFFGPGTRLTVL.

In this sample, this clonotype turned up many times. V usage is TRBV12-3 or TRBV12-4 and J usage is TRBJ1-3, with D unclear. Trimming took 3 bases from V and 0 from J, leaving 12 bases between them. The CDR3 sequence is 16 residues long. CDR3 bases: TGTGCCAGCAGTTTTCCCCAACGAACCTCTGGAAACACCATATATTTT. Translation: CASSFPQRTSGNTIYF.

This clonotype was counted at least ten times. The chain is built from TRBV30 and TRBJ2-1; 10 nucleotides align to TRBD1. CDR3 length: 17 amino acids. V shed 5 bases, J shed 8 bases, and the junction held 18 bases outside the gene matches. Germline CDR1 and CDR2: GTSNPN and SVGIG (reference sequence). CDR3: CAWGQGVLEASGDEQFF. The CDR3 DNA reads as TGTGCCTGGGGACAGGGGGTTTTGGAGGCCTCGGGCGATGAGCAGTTCTTC.

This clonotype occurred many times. In nucleotides, the CDR3 is TGTGCCAGCACCCGGGTGCTGAACACTGAAGCTTTCTTT. Translation: CASTRVLNTEAFF. The V and J genes are TRBV5-5 and TRBJ1-1; the D is unclear. The CDR3 is 13 residues long. Germline-derived CDR1 and CDR2 are SGHKS and YYEKEE (reference sequence). Trimming stripped 6 bases from V and 0 bases from J, with 9 bases between. The variable domain in full, with the rest retrieved from reference TRBV5-5 and TRBJ1-1, is DAGVTQSPTHLIKTRGQQVTLRCSPISGHKSVSWYQQVLGQGPQFIFQYYEKEERGRGNFPDRFSARQFPNYSSELNVNALLLGDSALYLCASTRVLNTEAFFGQGTRLTVV.

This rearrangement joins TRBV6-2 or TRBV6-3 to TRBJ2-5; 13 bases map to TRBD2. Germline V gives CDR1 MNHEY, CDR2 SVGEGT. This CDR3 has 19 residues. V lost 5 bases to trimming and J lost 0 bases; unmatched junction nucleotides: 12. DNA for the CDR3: TGTGCCAGCAGTGGTGGACTAGCGGGAGTGAACCCGTACCAAGAGACCCAGTACTTC. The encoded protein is CASSGGLAGVNPYQETQYF.

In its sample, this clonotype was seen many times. The CDR3 region has the DNA TGTGCCAGTAGTGTAGCGGGACAAAGCTCCTACGAGCAGTACTTC. Residues: CASSVAGQSSYEQYF. The chain links TRBV19 to TRBJ2-7; 8 nucleotides align to TRBD2. Trimming took 5 bases from V and 0 from J; bases not matched to a gene: 6. Germline V gene sequence: CDR1 LNHDA, CDR2 SQIVND (reference sequence). The CDR3 spans 15 residues.

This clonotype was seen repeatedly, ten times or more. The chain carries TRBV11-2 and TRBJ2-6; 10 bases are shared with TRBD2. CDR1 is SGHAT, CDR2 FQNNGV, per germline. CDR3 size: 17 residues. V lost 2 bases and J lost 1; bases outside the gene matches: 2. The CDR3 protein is CASSLTSGTSGANVLTF. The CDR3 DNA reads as TGTGCCAGCAGCTTAACTAGCGGGACGTCTGGGGCCAACGTCCTGACTTTC.

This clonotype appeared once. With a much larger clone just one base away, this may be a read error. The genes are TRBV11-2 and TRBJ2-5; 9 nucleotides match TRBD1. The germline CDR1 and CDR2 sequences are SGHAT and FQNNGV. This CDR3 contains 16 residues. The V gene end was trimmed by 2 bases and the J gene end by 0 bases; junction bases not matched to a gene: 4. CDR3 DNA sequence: TGTGCCAGCAGCTTACACAGGGACAGGGACCAAGAGACCCAGTACTTC. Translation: CASSLHRDRDQETQYF.

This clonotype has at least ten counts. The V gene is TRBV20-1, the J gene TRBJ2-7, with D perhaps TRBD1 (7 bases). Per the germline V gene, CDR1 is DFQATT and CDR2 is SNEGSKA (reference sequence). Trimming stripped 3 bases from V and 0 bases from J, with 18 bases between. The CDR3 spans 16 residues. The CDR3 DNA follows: TGCAGTGCTAGCGTAGCGGTCAGGGACAGCTCCTACGAGCAGTACTTC. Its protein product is CSASVAVRDSSYEQYF.

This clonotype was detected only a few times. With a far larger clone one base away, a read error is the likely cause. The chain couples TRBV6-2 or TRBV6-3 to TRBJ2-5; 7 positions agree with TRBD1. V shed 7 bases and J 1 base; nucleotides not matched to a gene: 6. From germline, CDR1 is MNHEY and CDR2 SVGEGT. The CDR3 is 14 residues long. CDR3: CASIPWTGQETQYF. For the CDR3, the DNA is TGTGCCAGCATTCCCTGGACAGGCCAAGAGACCCAGTACTTC.

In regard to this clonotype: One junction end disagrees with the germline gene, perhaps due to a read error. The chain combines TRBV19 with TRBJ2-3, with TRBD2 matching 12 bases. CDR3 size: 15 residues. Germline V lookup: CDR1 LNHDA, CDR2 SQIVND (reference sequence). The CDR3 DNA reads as TGTACCAGTATGCGGACTAGCGGGAAGACAGATACGCAGTATTTT. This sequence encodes CTSMRTSGKTDTQYF.

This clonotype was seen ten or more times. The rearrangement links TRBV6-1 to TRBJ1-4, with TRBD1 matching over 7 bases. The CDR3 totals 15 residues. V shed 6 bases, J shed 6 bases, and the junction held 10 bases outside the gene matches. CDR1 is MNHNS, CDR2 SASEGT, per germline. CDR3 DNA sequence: TGTGCCAGCAGAGCACAGGGGTTCGGTTATGAAAAACTGTTTTTT. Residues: CASRAQGFGYEKLFF.

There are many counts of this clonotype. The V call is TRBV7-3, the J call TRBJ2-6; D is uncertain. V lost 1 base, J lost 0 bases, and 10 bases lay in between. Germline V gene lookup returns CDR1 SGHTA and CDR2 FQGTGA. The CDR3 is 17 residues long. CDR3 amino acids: CASSLNLGDSGANVLTF. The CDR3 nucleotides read TGTGCCAGCAGCTTAAATCTTGGGGACTCTGGGGCCAACGTCCTGACTTTC. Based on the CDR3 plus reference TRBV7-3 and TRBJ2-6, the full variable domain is GAGVSQTPSNKVTEKGKYVELRCDPISGHTALYWYRQSLGQGPEFLIYFQGTGAADDSGLPNDRFFAVRPEGSVSTLKIQRTERGDSAVYLCASSLNLGDSGANVLTFGAGSRLTVL.

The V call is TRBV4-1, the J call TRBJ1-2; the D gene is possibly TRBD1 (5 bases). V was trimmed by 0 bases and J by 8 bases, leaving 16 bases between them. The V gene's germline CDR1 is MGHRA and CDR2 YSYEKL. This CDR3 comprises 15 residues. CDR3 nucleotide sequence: TGCGCCAGCAGCCAAGATCCAGGGCCTGTAGGCGGCTACACCTTC. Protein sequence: CASSQDPGPVGGYTF.

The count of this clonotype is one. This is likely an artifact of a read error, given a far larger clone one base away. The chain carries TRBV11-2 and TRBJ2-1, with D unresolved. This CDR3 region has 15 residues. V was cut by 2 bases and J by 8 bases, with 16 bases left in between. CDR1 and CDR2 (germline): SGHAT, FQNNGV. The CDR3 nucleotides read TGTGCCAGCAGCTTAACGTTAAACACAGTGGATGAGCAGTTCTTC. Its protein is CASSLTLNTVDEQFF.

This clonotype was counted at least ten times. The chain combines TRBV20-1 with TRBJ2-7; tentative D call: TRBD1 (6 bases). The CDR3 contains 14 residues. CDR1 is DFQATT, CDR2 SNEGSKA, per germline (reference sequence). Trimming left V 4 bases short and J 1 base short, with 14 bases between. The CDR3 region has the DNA TGCAGTGCTAACCGGGACATATTTTCCTACGAGCAGTACTTC. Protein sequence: CSANRDIFSYEQYF.

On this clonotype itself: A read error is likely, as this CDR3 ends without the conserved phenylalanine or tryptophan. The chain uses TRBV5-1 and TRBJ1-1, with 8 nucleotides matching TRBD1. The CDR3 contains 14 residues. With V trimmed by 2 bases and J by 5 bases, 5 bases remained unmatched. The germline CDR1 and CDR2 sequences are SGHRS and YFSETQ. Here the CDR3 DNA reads TGCGCCAGCAGCTTCCGGGACAGGTGGACTGAAGCTTTCTCT. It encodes CASSFRDRWTEAFS.

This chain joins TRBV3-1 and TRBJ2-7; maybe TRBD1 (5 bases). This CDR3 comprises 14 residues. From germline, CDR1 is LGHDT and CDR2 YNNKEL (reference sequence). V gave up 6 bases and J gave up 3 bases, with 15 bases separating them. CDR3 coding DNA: TGTGCCAGCAGTCAACTCACAGGAGACTACGAGCAGTACTTC. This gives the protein CASSQLTGDYEQYF.

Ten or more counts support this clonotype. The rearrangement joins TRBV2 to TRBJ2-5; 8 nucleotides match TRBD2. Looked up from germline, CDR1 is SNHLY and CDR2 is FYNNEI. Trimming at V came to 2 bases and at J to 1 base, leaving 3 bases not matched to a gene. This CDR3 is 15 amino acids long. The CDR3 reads CASSEYAGGQETQYF. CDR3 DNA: TGTGCCAGCAGTGAATACGCGGGAGGCCAAGAGACCCAGTACTTC.

The CDR3 nucleotides read TGTGCCATCTCCCAGAGGGGACGGGGGGACCCTCGGGGGGAGCAGTACTTC. Translation: CAISQRGRGDPRGEQYF. The chain employs TRBV6-1 and TRBJ2-7, with 7 bases identical to TRBD2. CDR1 is MNHNS, CDR2 SASEGT, per germline. Trimming cost V 10 bases and J 7 bases; bases outside gene matches: 25. CDR3 length: 17 amino acids.